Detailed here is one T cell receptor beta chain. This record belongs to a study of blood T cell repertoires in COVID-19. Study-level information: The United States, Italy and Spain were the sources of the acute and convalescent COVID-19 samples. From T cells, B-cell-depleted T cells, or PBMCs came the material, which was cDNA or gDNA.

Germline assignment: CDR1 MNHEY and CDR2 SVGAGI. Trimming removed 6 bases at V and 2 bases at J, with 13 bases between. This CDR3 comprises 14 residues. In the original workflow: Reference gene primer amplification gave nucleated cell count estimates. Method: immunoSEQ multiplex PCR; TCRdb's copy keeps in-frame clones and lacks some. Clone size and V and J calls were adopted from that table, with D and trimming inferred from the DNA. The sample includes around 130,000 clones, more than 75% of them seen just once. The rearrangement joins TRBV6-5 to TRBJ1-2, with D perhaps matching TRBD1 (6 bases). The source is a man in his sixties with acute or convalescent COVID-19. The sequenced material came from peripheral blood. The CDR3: CASSTGQLNYGYTF. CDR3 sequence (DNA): TGTGCCAGCAGCACCGGACAGCTAAACTATGGCTACACCTTC.